Presented here are 5 T cell receptor beta chains from one specimen sequenced in a study of blood T cell repertoires in COVID-19. TCRdb keeps only in-frame clones here, not all; method: immunoSEQ multiplex PCR. This sample carries 35,000 to 55,000 clones, 70% to 90% of them seen once, and the ten largest clones take less than 15%. The source material was peripheral blood. Source of these receptors: a human donor in a cohort sampled during active COVID-19.

The CDR3 loop reads CASSVQGSGELFF. The CDR3 DNA follows: TGTGCCAGCAGTGTCCAGGGGTCCGGGGAGCTGTTTTTT. The chain uses TRBV2 and TRBJ2-2; a possible D gene is TRBD1 (6 bases). The CDR3 spans 13 residues. CDR1 is SNHLY, CDR2 FYNNEI, per germline. Trimming stripped 4 bases from V and 6 bases from J, with 9 bases between. Looking up the rest from reference TRBV2 and TRBJ2-2 gives the full variable domain: EPEVTQTPSHQVTQMGQEVILRCVPISNHLYFYWYRQILGQKVEFLVSFYNNEISEKSEIFDDQFSVERPDGSNFTLKIRSTKLEDSAMYFCASSVQGSGELFFGEGSRLTVL.

The chain recombines TRBV12-3 or TRBV12-4 with TRBJ2-2, with D possibly TRBD1 on 5 matching bases. The CDR3 is 12 residues long. V was cut by 6 bases and J by 5 bases, with 7 bases left in between. The CDR3 DNA reads as TGTGCCAGCAGCAAGGGGACCGGGGAGCTGTTTTTT. Translating it yields CASSKGTGELFF.

The rearrangement links TRBV5-1 to TRBJ2-7; maybe TRBD1 (6 bases). V was clipped by 2 bases and J by 7 bases, with 13 bases between them. The germline V gene has CDR1 SGHRS and CDR2 YFSETQ. The CDR3 has 13 amino acids. This CDR3 is CASSFSQGSEQYF. Here the CDR3 DNA reads TGCGCCAGCAGCTTCTCACAGGGTAGTGAGCAGTACTTC.

This clone was picked up a small number of times. This chain joins TRBV19 and TRBJ2-3; 7 bases are a match to TRBD1. The V gene end was trimmed by 5 bases and the J gene end by 0 bases; junction bases not matched to a gene: 5. CDR1 and CDR2 (germline): LNHDA, SQIVND (reference sequence). The CDR3 sequence is 15 residues long. DNA for the CDR3: TGTGCCAGTAGTTCCTTGACAGGGAGCACAGATACGCAGTATTTT. Protein sequence: CASSSLTGSTDTQYF.

The V call is TRBV18, the J call TRBJ2-2, with 7 positions matching TRBD2. Germline V gene data show CDR1 as KGHSH and CDR2 as LQKENI. The CDR3 runs 17 residues. Germline trimming cut 1 base from V and 1 base from J; bases unmatched to any gene: 6. The CDR3 sequence is CASSPRIQRGNTGELFF. The DNA for the CDR3 is TGTGCCAGCTCACCACGGATCCAGCGGGGGAACACCGGGGAGCTGTTTTTT.